Included here is one TCR beta chain sequence, with context. The data were taken from a study of blood T cell repertoires in COVID-19. Study context: Sites in the United States, Italy and Spain provided acute and convalescent COVID-19 samples. PBMCs, B-cell-depleted T cells, or T cells provided the cDNA or gDNA that made up the material.

This CDR3 comprises 16 residues. V was clipped by 0 bases and J by 0 bases, with 10 bases between them. Germline V gene sequence: CDR1 SGHRS, CDR2 YFSETQ. In the source study's methods: The authors estimated nucleated cell counts from reference gene primer amplification. Clones were read by immunoSEQ multiplex PCR, and TCRdb kept only the in-frame ones, dropping some. V and J calls and clone size are those listed in that table; D and trimming were worked out from the DNA. The table lists around 300,000 clones, more than 80% of them singletons. Seattle's cohort entered during active infection and was followed longitudinally.

The receptor was isolated from a woman aged 45 to 65 with COVID-19, enrolled during active disease. Sample: peripheral blood. The J gene is TRBJ2-4, the V gene TRBV5-1; the D gene is possibly TRBD2 (6 bases). The CDR3 DNA reads TGCGCCAGCAGCTTGGCCGGGAGCGTAGCCAAAAACATTCAGTACTTC. Translated, it gives CASSLAGSVAKNIQYF.